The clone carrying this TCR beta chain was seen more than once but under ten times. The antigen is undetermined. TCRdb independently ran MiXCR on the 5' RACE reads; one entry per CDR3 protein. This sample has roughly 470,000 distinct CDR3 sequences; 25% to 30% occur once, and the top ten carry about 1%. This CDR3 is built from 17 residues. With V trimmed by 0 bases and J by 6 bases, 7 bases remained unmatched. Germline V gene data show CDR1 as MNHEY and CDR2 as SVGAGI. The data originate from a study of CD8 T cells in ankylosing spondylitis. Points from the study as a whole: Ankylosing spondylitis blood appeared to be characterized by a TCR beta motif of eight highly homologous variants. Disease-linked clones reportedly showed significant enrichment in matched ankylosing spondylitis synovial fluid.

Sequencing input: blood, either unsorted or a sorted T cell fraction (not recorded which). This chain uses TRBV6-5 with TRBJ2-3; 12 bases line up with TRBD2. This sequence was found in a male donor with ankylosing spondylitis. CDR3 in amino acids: CASSYSSPSGRVDTQYF. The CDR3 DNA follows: TGTGCCAGCAGTTACTCGTCCCCTAGCGGGAGGGTTGATACGCAGTATTTT.